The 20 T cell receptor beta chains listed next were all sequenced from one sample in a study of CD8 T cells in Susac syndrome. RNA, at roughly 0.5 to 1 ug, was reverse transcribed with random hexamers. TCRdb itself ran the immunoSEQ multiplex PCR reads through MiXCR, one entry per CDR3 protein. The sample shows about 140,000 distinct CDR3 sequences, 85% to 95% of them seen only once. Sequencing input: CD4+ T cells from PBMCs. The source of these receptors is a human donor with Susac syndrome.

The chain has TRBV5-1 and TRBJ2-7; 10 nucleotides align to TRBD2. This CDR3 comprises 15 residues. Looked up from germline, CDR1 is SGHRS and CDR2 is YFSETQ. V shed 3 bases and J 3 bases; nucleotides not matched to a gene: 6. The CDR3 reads CASSSTGTSDYEQYF. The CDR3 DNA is TGCGCCAGCAGCTCCACCGGGACTAGCGACTACGAGCAGTACTTC.

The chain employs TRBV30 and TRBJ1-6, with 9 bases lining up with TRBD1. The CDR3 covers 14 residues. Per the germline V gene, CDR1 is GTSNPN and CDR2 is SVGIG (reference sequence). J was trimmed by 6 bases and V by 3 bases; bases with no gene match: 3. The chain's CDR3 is CAWRPTGGNSPLHF. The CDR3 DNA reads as TGTGCCTGGAGGCCGACAGGGGGTAATTCACCCCTCCACTTT.

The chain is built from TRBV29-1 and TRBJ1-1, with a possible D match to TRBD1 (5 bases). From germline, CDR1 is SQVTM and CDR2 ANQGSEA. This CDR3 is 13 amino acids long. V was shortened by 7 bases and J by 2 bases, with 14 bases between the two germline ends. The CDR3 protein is CSASTDPNTEAFF. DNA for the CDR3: TGCAGCGCCTCGACAGACCCTAACACTGAAGCTTTCTTT.

CDR3: CASSTDRRNTGELFF. CDR3 in DNA: TGTGCCAGCTCAACGGACAGGAGGAACACCGGGGAGCTGTTTTTT. The rearrangement links TRBV18 to TRBJ2-2; TRBD1 matches 7 bases. CDR1 is KGHSH, CDR2 LQKENI, per germline. The junction had 4 bases not matched to a gene; V was cut back by 5 bases and J by 1 base. This CDR3 spans 15 amino acids. Full variable domain (outside the CDR3, taken from reference TRBV18 and TRBJ2-2): NAGVMQNPRHLVRRRGQEARLRCSPMKGHSHVYWYRQLPEEGLKFMVYLQKENIIDESGMPKERFSAEFPKEGPSILRIQQVVRGDSAAYFCASSTDRRNTGELFFGEGSRLTVL.

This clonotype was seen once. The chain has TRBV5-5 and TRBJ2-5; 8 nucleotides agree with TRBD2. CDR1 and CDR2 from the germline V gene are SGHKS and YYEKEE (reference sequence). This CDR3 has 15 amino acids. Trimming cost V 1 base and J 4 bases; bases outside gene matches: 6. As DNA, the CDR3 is TGTGCCAGCAGCTTGAAGCGGGAGATGTTAGAGACCCAGTACTTC. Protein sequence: CASSLKREMLETQYF.

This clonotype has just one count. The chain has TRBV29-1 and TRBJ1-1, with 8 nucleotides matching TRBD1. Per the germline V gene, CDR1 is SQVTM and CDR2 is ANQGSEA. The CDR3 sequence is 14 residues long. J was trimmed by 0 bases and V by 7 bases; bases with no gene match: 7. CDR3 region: CSAKQGGMNTEAFF. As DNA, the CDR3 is TGCAGCGCAAAACAGGGGGGCATGAACACTGAAGCTTTCTTT.

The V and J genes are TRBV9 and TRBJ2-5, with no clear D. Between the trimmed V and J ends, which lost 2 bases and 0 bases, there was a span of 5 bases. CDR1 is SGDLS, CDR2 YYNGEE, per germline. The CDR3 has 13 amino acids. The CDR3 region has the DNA TGTGCCAGCAGCGTCCGGGACCAAGAGACCCAGTACTTC. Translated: CASSVRDQETQYF.

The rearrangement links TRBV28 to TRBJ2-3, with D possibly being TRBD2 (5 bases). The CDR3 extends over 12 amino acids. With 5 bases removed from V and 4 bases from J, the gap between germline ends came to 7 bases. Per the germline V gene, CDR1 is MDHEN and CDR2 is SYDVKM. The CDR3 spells CASSELADTQYF. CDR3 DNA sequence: TGTGCCAGCAGTGAACTAGCAGATACGCAGTATTTT.

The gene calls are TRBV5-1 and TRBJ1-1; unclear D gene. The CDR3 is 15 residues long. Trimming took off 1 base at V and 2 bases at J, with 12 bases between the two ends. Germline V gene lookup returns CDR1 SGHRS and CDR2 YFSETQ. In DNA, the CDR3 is TGCGCCAGCAGCTTGATATCGGACCTAAACACTGAAGCTTTCTTT. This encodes CASSLISDLNTEAFF.

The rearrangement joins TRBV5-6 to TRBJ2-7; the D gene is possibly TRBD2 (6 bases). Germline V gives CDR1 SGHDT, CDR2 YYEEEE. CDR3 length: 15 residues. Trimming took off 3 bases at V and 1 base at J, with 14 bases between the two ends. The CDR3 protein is CASSWLEGPSYEQYF. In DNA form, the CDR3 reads TGTGCCAGCAGCTGGCTGGAGGGCCCATCCTACGAGCAGTACTTC.

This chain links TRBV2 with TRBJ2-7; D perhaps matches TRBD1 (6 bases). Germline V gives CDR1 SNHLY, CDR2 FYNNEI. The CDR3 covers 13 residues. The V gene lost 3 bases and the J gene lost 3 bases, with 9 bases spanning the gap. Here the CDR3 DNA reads TGTGCCAGCAGTGAGGGACACGTCTACGAGCAGTACTTC. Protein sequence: CASSEGHVYEQYF.

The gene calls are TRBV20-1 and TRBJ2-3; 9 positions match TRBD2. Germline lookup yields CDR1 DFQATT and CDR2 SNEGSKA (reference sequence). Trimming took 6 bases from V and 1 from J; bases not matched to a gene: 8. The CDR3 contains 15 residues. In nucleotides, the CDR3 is TGCAGTGCGCCAACCCCTAGCGGGGGCACAGATACGCAGTATTTT. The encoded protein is CSAPTPSGGTDTQYF.

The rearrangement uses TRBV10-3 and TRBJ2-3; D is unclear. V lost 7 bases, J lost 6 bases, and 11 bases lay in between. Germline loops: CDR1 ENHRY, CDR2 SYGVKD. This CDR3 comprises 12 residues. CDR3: CAINRGADTQYF. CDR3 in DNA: TGTGCCATCAATAGAGGTGCGGATACGCAGTATTTT.

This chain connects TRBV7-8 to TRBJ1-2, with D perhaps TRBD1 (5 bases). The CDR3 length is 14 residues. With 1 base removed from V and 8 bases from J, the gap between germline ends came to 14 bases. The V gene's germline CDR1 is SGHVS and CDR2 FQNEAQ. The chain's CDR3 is CASSLDAGTRGYTF. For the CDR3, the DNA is TGTGCCAGCAGCTTAGATGCAGGGACGAGGGGCTACACCTTC.

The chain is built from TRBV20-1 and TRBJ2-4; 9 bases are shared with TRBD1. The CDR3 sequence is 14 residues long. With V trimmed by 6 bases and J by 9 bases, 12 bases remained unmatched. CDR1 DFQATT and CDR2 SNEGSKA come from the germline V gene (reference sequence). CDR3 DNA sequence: TGCAGTGCCCCGCGGACAGGGGATAGAGGCATTCAGTACTTC. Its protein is CSAPRTGDRGIQYF.

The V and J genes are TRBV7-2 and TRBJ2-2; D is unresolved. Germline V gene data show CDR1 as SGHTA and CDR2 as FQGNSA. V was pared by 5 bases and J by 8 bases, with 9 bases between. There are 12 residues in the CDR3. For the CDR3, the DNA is TGTGCCAGCAGCCCCCACGCGGGGGAGCTGTTTTTT. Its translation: CASSPHAGELFF.

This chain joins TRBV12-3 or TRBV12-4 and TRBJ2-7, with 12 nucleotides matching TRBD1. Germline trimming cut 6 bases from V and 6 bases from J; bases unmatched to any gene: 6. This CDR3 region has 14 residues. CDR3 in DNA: TGTGCCAGCAGGGGACAGGGGGCTTTTGGCGAGCAGTACTTC. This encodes CASRGQGAFGEQYF.

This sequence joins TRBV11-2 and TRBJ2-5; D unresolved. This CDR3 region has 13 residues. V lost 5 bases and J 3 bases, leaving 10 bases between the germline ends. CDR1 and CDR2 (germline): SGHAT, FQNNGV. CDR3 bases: TGTGCCAGCAGCCCCCGGACGAAAGAGACCCAGTACTTC. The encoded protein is CASSPRTKETQYF.

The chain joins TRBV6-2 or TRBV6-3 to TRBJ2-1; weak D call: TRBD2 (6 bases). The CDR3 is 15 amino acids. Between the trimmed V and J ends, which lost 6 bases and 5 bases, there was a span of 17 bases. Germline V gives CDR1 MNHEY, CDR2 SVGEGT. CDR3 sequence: CASRNFGGRHNEQFF. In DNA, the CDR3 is TGTGCCAGCAGAAACTTCGGGGGTAGGCACAATGAGCAGTTCTTC.

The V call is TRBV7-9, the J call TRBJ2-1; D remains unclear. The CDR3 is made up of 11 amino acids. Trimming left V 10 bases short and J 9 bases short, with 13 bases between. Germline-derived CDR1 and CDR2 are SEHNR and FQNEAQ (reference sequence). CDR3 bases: TGTGCCACCCAGGACCGGAGTGAGCAGTTCTTC. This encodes CATQDRSEQFF.